The present entry profiles one T cell receptor beta chain with its context. What this receptor recognizes is not known. No quality values exist for individual bases; no much larger clone is one base distant. The sample comes from a study of T cells in tumors and immune-related adverse events (dated by TCRdb to about 2021). The treatment or condition label here, explained by the study, means: nivolumab (PD-1 blockade) given before sampling. The DNeasy Blood and Tissue Kit was used to extract DNA from formalin-fixed paraffin-embedded specimens. The TCR beta locus was amplified and sequenced using the immunoSEQ assay, from which bulk TCR Vbeta CDR3 data were obtained. The paper's processing steps were these. CDR3s were excluded if they were non-productive, were shorter than 7 amino acids, or did not start with C or end with F/W. Analysis was restricted to specimens with at least 1000 reads, and each clonotype was defined at the amino acid level. To compute clonality, Pielou's evenness was subtracted from 1. To equalize library sizes, abundance-weighted random subsampling with replacement was performed and repeated 100 times so that 95% confidence intervals could be reported. Repertoire overlap was quantified with the Morisita overlap index, and the top 40 clones per specimen were checked for overlap with the irAE. TCRdb obtained this table from immuneACCESS and retained in-frame rearrangements with V and J assigned. These tables miss some clones; where compared with another copy, unresolved V genes account for less than half of the shortfall, and the remainder is unexplained. V and J calls and clone size are those listed in that table; D and trimming were worked out from the DNA. In all, the sample holds roughly 24,000 clones, and around 90% of those were seen once. The ten largest clones represent around 1.3% of the sample.

From cysteine to phenylalanine, the CDR3 is 13 amino acids long. Of the read, only the CDR3 DNA is kept; its 39 bases are in frame from base 1. CDR1 SGHRS and CDR2 YFSETQ were looked up in the germline V gene. The V and J ends are trimmed by 4 bases and 5 bases, leaving 12 bases between them. This chain is built from TRBV5-1 and TRBJ2-5; too little of a D gene remains to name it. The specimen was lymph node tissue, collected from a patient treated with anti-PD-1 therapy. The sequence was obtained from a female donor with metastatic renal cell carcinoma. This receptor carries the CDR3 CASSPGSEETQYF. The DNA sequence is given as TGCGCCAGCAGCCCCGGTTCGGAGGAGACCCAGTACTTC.